The 8 T cell receptor beta chains in this list originate from one sample, sequenced in a study of cytomegalovirus exposure and HLA in healthy donors. Researchers ran the PCR with 60 Vbeta and 13 Jbeta primers. The protocol was immunoSEQ multiplex PCR, while the TCRdb copy is restricted to in-frame clones and leaves out a portion. The table records a few hundred thousand clones, about 81% of them present only once. Sequencing input: PBMCs. These receptors were taken from a woman aged 60 to 75 in good health and CMV-seropositive.

The DNA for the CDR3 is TGCGCCAGCAGCATAGGGACAGCTAAAGAGACCCAGTACTTC. Translated, it gives CASSIGTAKETQYF. The chain recombines TRBV5-1 with TRBJ2-5, with 7 nucleotides matching TRBD1. The CDR3 has 14 amino acids. The trim removed 4 bases at V and 3 bases at J, leaving 6 bases unmatched. From germline, CDR1 is SGHRS and CDR2 YFSETQ. Combining the CDR3 with reference TRBV5-1 and TRBJ2-5 gives the whole variable domain KAGVTQTPRYLIKTRGQQVTLSCSPISGHRSVSWYQQTPGQGLQFLFEYFSETQRNKGNFPGRFSGRQFSNSRSEMNVSTLELGDSALYLCASSIGTAKETQYFGPGTRLLVL.

This chain joins TRBV11-2 and TRBJ1-2; the D gene is possibly TRBD1 (6 bases). V was shortened by 5 bases and J by 5 bases, with 12 bases between the two germline ends. Per the germline V gene, CDR1 is SGHAT and CDR2 is FQNNGV. The CDR3 runs to 13 residues. CDR3 region: CASSLPQGYGYTF. In DNA, the CDR3 is TGTGCCAGCAGCCTTCCACAGGGATATGGCTACACCTTC. Variable domain in full (rest from reference TRBV11-2 and TRBJ1-2): EAGVAQSPRYKIIEKRQSVAFWCNPISGHATLYWYQQILGQGPKLLIQFQNNGVVDDSQLPKDRFSAERLKGVDSTLKIQPAKLEDSAVYLCASSLPQGYGYTFGSGTRLTVV.

The chain links TRBV2 to TRBJ1-1; 10 bases line up with TRBD1. J was trimmed by 0 bases and V by 8 bases; bases with no gene match: 0. The CDR3 length is 13 residues. Per germline, CDR1 SNHLY and CDR2 FYNNEI. Here the CDR3 reads CASGTGVNTEAFF. CDR3 in DNA: TGTGCCAGCGGGACAGGGGTGAACACTGAAGCTTTCTTT.

The V and J genes are TRBV7-3 and TRBJ2-6; TRBD1 matches 8 bases. The CDR3 consists of 22 residues. V was clipped by 6 bases and J by 0 bases; unmatched bases: 22. Germline CDR1 and CDR2: SGHTA and FQGTGA. DNA for the CDR3: TGTGCCAGCAGTGAGCGAACAGGGGGGCGTATGGGGTTGAACTCTGGGGCCAACGTCCTGACTTTC. Translated, it gives CASSERTGGRMGLNSGANVLTF. The full variable domain, completed using reference TRBV7-3 and TRBJ2-6, is GAGVSQTPSNKVTEKGKYVELRCDPISGHTALYWYRQSLGQGPEFLIYFQGTGAADDSGLPNDRFFAVRPEGSVSTLKIQRTERGDSAVYLCASSERTGGRMGLNSGANVLTFGAGSRLTVL.

The count of this clone is one. This rearrangement joins TRBV5-1 to TRBJ1-3; 8 bases match TRBD1. V lost 1 base and J lost 2; bases outside the gene matches: 11. The CDR3 consists of 18 residues. Germline CDR1 and CDR2: SGHRS and YFSETQ. This CDR3 reads CASSLSGQTGEAGNTIYF. For the CDR3, the DNA is TGCGCCAGCAGCTTGTCGGGCCAGACAGGGGAGGCTGGAAACACCATATATTTT. Full variable domain (missing parts from reference TRBV5-1 and TRBJ1-3): KAGVTQTPRYLIKTRGQQVTLSCSPISGHRSVSWYQQTPGQGLQFLFEYFSETQRNKGNFPGRFSGRQFSNSRSEMNVSTLELGDSALYLCASSLSGQTGEAGNTIYFGEGSWLTVV.

The chain has TRBV19 and TRBJ1-1; D remains unclear. Deletions cut 8 bases from V and 0 bases from J, with 7 bases between. The CDR3 runs to 12 residues. Germline CDR1 is LNHDA and CDR2 is SQIVND (reference sequence). This CDR3 reads CASQALNTEAFF. As DNA, the CDR3 is TGTGCCAGTCAAGCCCTGAACACTGAAGCTTTCTTT.

Concerning this clone: At the DNA level, this CDR3 is encoded by other sequences in the same sample as well. The CDR3 nucleotides are TGTGCCAGCAAACCAGAAGGAGTCCGTGAAGCTTTCTTT. Translated: CASKPEGVREAFF. The rearrangement links TRBV6-1 to TRBJ1-1, with D uncertain. Germline loops: CDR1 MNHNS, CDR2 SASEGT. The CDR3 contains 13 residues. The V gene lost 7 bases and the J gene lost 7 bases, with 16 bases spanning the gap.

The chain links TRBV6-5 to TRBJ1-1, with 7 positions matching TRBD1. The V segment lost 1 base and the J segment 1 base; nucleotides outside the gene matches: 6. The CDR3 consists of 16 residues. Per the germline V gene, CDR1 is MNHEY and CDR2 is SVGAGI. CDR3 sequence reads: CASSYLSGGRNTEAFF. CDR3 DNA: TGTGCCAGCAGTTACTTGTCAGGGGGTCGGAACACTGAAGCTTTCTTT.